Listed below are T cell receptor beta chains from one sample, sequenced in a study of regulatory T cells in long-lasting Graves disease. One entry per CDR3 protein results from TCRdb running MiXCR on the multiplex PCR reads. In the table there are about 470,000 distinct CDR3 sequences, around 20% of which are singletons. The sequenced sample was peripheral blood mononuclear cells (PBMCs), obtained when the disease was refractory, from a patient treated with antithyroid drugs. These receptors all stem from a female donor with Graves disease. The CDR3 runs from the conserved cysteine through the conserved F or W. A D gene is named only where the DNA matches it firmly. Clone size is given for some rows only: seen once, a few or many times, or a class if the clone is expanded.

J | size | V | D | CDR3 | DNA
TRBJ1-1 | - | TRBV15 | TRBD1 | CATSRDIPDRVGTEAFF | TGTGCCACCAGCAGAGATATTCCGGACAGGGTAGGCACTGAAGCTTTCTTT
TRBJ1-6 | many | TRBV28 | - | CASSSSTGINSPLHF | TGTGCCAGCAGTTCCTCTACAGGGATTAATTCACCCCTCCACTTT
TRBJ2-7 | many | TRBV3-1 | TRBD1 | CASSQYRGEQYF | TGTGCCAGCAGTCAATACAGGGGCGAGCAGTACTTC
TRBJ2-2 | - | TRBV6-4 | - | CACSDKGETGELFF | TGTGCCTGCAGTGACAAGGGTGAAACCGGGGAGCTGTTTTTT
TRBJ2-7 | many | TRBV6-1 | - | CASSPRLVNEQYF | TGTGCCAGCAGCCCTAGACTAGTCAACGAGCAGTACTTC
TRBJ1-1 | - | TRBV19 | - | CASSRDSHLVDAEAFF | TGTGCCAGTAGTAGGGACTCCCACCTCGTAGACGCTGAAGCTTTCTTT
TRBJ2-7 | - | TRBV20-1 | - | CSAIQIYEQYF | TGCAGTGCTATTCAGATTTACGAGCAGTACTTC
TRBJ2-7 | - | TRBV13 | - | CASSLSRLDLYEQYF | TGTGCCAGCAGCTTAAGTAGGCTGGACTTATACGAGCAGTACTTC
TRBJ2-2 | few | TRBV11-3 | - | CATQAENTGELFF | TGTGCCACCCAAGCGGAGAACACCGGGGAGCTGTTTTTT
TRBJ1-1 | - | TRBV29-1 | - | CSVGAANTEAFF | TGCAGCGTTGGGGCAGCGAACACTGAAGCTTTCTTT
TRBJ1-1 | many | TRBV28 | - | CASSITEGPIMNTEAFF | TGTGCCAGCAGTATAACCGAGGGGCCGATCATGAACACTGAAGCTTTCTTT
TRBJ1-5 | few | TRBV6-1 | - | CASSESQPQHF | TGTGCCAGCAGCGAAAGTCAGCCCCAGCATTTT
TRBJ2-4 | many | TRBV28 | - | CASSFGWTASKNKNIQYF | TGTGCCAGCAGTTTCGGATGGACAGCCAGTAAGAACAAAAACATTCAGTACTTC
TRBJ2-2 | many | TRBV6-1 | TRBD1 | CASSDTRTGGTGELFF | TGTGCCAGCAGTGACACAAGGACAGGGGGGACCGGGGAGCTGTTTTTT
TRBJ2-1 | once | TRBV18 | TRBD2 | CASSREVLAGAGEQFF | TGTGCCAGCTCACGGGAGGTGCTAGCGGGAGCTGGTGAGCAGTTCTTC
TRBJ1-5 | many | TRBV2 | TRBD1 | CASRYQGVSGQPQHF | TGTGCCAGCAGATATCAGGGGGTATCGGGGCAGCCCCAGCATTTT
TRBJ2-7 | - | TRBV4-2 | - | CASSQLGSGGSSYEQYF | TGTGCCAGCAGCCAACTAGGTAGCGGTGGGAGCTCCTACGAGCAGTACTTC
TRBJ2-2 | - | TRBV19 | TRBD2 | CASSKLAGVDTGELFF | TGTGCCAGTAGTAAACTAGCGGGAGTTGACACCGGGGAGCTGTTTTTT
TRBJ2-2 | - | TRBV18 | - | CASSPREGFTGELFF | TGTGCCAGCTCACCGCGTGAGGGATTTACCGGGGAGCTGTTTTTT
TRBJ2-2 | few | TRBV10-3 | TRBD1 | CAAQGARNTGELFF | TGTGCCGCTCAGGGGGCGCGAAACACCGGGGAGCTGTTTTTT
TRBJ1-1 | many | TRBV15 | TRBD1 | CATSKGQGWTEAFF | TGTGCCACCAGCAAAGGACAGGGTTGGACTGAAGCTTTCTTT
TRBJ2-5 | - | TRBV6-2/TRBV6-3 | - | CAGSYGGPETQYF | TGTGCCGGCAGTTATGGGGGTCCCGAGACCCAGTACTTC
TRBJ1-3 | once | TRBV12-3/TRBV12-4 | - | CASILGRRGNTIYF | -
TRBJ1-5 | - | TRBV19 | - | CASSNPTIRYSNQPQHF | TGTGCCAGTAGTAACCCAACGATACGGTATAGCAATCAGCCCCAGCATTTT
TRBJ2-1 | - | TRBV6-2/TRBV6-3 | - | CASTPGPSREVEQFF | TGTGCCAGCACTCCTGGGCCAAGCAGGGAGGTTGAGCAGTTCTTC
TRBJ2-7 | few | TRBV4-2 | TRBD2 | CASSQVTSGSEQYF | TGTGCCAGCAGCCAAGTAACTAGCGGGAGCGAGCAGTACTTC
TRBJ1-3 | - | TRBV2 | - | CANRGPDSGNTIYF | TGTGCCAACAGAGGGCCAGACTCTGGAAACACCATATATTTT
TRBJ2-6 | - | TRBV5-1 | - | CASSLIGPSSGANVLTF | TGCGCCAGCAGCTTAATCGGCCCCAGCTCTGGGGCCAACGTCCTGACTTTC
TRBJ1-3 | few | TRBV12-3/TRBV12-4 | - | CASSLTSGNTIYF | TGTGCCAGCAGTTTGACTTCTGGAAACACCATATATTTT
TRBJ1-1 | few | TRBV5-1 | - | CASSLHDSANTEAFF | TGCGCCAGCAGCTTGCATGACAGCGCGAACACTGAAGCTTTCTTT
TRBJ2-4 | - | TRBV10-3 | TRBD1 | CAISEDRGFGNIQYF | TGTGCCATCAGTGAGGACAGGGGGTTCGGAAACATTCAGTACTTC
TRBJ2-2 | many | TRBV6-1 | TRBD2 | CASSDSRGLGNTGELFF | TGTGCCAGCAGCGATAGCCGGGGACTAGGAAACACCGGGGAGCTGTTTTTT
TRBJ1-4 | - | TRBV29-1 | - | CSGLVGAEKLFF | TGCAGCGGGCTCGTGGGGGCTGAAAAACTGTTTTTT
TRBJ2-7 | many | TRBV28 | - | CASSPMGSVSYEQYF | TGTGCCAGCAGTCCCATGGGAAGCGTTTCCTACGAGCAGTACTTC
TRBJ2-7 | few | TRBV15 | - | CATSRYLSGFSFGSYEQYF | TGTGCCACCAGCAGATATTTGAGTGGTTTTAGTTTCGGAAGCTACGAGCAGTACTTC
TRBJ1-4 | few | TRBV7-9 | - | CATQERQPLYEKLFF | TGTGCCACCCAAGAAAGACAGCCTTTATATGAAAAACTGTTTTTT
TRBJ2-7 | many | TRBV6-1 | TRBD2 | CASRTTSGIEQYF | TGTGCCAGCAGGACTACTAGCGGGATCGAGCAGTACTTC
TRBJ1-3 | many | TRBV11-3 | TRBD1 | CASSEGTAGNTIYF | TGTGCCAGCAGTGAAGGGACAGCCGGAAACACCATATATTTT
TRBJ1-5 | - | TRBV6-9 | TRBD1 | CASSYPGQGAYQPQHF | TGTGCCAGCAGTTACCCTGGACAGGGGGCCTATCAGCCCCAGCATTTT
TRBJ2-7 | - | TRBV19 | - | CASSMAGTNYEQYF | TGTGCCAGTAGTATGGCCGGGACAAATTACGAGCAGTACTTC
TRBJ2-2 | many | TRBV28 | - | CASSYTGTSGELFF | TGTGCCAGCAGTTATACAGGGACGAGCGGGGAGCTGTTTTTT
TRBJ1-1 | - | TRBV18 | - | CASSPFAGLSTEAFF | TGTGCCAGCTCTCCCTTCGCAGGGTTGAGCACTGAAGCTTTCTTT
TRBJ1-2 | many | TRBV7-2 | - | CASSLYFIVDWGPSYTF | TGTGCCAGCAGCTTATATTTTATAGTTGATTGGGGACCCAGTTACACCTTC
TRBJ2-2 | - | TRBV5-1 | - | CASSFNLIDGTGELFF | TGCGCCAGCAGCTTTAACCTTATTGATGGCACCGGGGAGCTGTTTTTT
TRBJ1-5 | many | TRBV20-1 | - | CSAQSGGGNQPQHF | TGCAGTGCTCAAAGCGGGGGGGGCAATCAGCCCCAGCATTTT
TRBJ1-2 | many | TRBV12-3/TRBV12-4 | TRBD1 | CASATGTGVGYTF | TGTGCCAGCGCTACCGGGACAGGGGTCGGCTACACCTTC
TRBJ2-3 | - | TRBV7-2 | - | CASSPGLTSTDTQYF | TGTGCCAGCAGCCCCGGACTGACTAGCACAGATACGCAGTATTTT
TRBJ2-7 | many | TRBV28 | - | CASGGLNEQYF | TGTGCCAGCGGGGGGTTGAACGAACAGTACTTC
TRBJ2-3 | - | TRBV6-5 | TRBD2 | CASRRTSGTDTQYF | TGTGCCAGTAGGCGGACTAGCGGGACAGATACGCAGTATTTT
TRBJ1-1 | many | TRBV12-3/TRBV12-4 | TRBD1 | CASSLGTGIKGVAFF | TGTGCCAGCAGTTTAGGGACAGGGATCAAGGGAGTAGCTTTCTTT
TRBJ2-7 | - | TRBV25-1 | TRBD2 | CASSEYKGRAYEQYF | TGTGCCAGCAGTGAATATAAGGGGAGGGCGTACGAGCAGTACTTC
TRBJ2-6 | few | TRBV5-6 | - | CASSFRGAPPSGANVLTF | TGTGCCAGCAGCTTTAGGGGGGCCCCACCCTCTGGGGCCAACGTCCTGACTTTC
TRBJ2-7 | few | TRBV20-1 | - | CSAPTTAEQYF | TGCAGTGCCCCGACGACAGCCGAGCAGTACTTC
TRBJ1-5 | many | TRBV6-1 | TRBD1 | CASRAITGTGNQPQHF | TGTGCCAGCAGAGCGATAACCGGGACAGGCAATCAGCCCCAGCATTTT